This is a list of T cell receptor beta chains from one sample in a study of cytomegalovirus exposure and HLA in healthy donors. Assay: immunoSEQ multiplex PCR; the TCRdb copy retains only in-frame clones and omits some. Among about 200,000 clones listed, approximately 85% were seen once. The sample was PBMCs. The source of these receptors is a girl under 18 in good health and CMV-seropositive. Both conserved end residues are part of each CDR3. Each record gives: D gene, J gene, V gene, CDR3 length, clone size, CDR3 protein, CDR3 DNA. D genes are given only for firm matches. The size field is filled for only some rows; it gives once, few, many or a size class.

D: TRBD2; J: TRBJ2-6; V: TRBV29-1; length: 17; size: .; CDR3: CSVRVGGAGSGANVLTF; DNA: TGCAGCGTCCGGGTCGGGGGGGCCGGTTCTGGGGCCAACGTCCTGACTTTC
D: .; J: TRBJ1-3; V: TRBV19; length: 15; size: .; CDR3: CASSRQVDSGNTIYF; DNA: TGTGCCAGTAGCCGACAGGTGGACTCTGGAAACACCATATATTTT
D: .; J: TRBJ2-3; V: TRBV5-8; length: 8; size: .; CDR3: CSVDTQYF; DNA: TGTTCGGTAGATACGCAGTATTTT
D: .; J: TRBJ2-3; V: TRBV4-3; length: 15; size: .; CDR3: CASSQDGGPTDTQYF; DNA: TGCGCCAGCAGCCAAGACGGGGGTCCGACAGATACGCAGTATTTT
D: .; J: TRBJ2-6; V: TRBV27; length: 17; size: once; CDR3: CASSNTRTVSGANVLTF; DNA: TGTGCCAGCAGTAACACCCGGACAGTCTCTGGGGCCAACGTCCTGACTTTC
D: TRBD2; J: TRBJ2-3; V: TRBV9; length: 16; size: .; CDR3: CASSASGTSGTDTQYF; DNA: TGTGCCAGCAGCGCCTCCGGGACTAGCGGCACAGATACGCAGTATTTT
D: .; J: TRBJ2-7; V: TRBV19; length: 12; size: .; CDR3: CASSAASYEQYF; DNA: TGTGCCAGTAGCGCGGCTTCCTACGAGCAGTACTTC
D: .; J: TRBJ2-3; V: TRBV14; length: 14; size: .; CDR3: CASSQGLTTDTQYF; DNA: TGTGCCAGCAGCCAAGGACTAACCACAGATACGCAGTATTTT
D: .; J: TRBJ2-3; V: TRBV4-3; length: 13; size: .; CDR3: CASSQLTADTQYF; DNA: TGCGCCAGCAGCCAGCTGACAGCGGATACGCAGTATTTT
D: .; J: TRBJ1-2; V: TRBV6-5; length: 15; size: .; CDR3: CASSRMREISYGYTF; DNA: TGTGCCAGCAGTCGCATGCGGGAGATCAGCTATGGCTACACCTTC
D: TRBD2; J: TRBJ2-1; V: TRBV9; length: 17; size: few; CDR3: CASSVTSGGSGVGEQFF; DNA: TGTGCCAGCAGCGTAACTAGCGGGGGCTCCGGGGTCGGTGAGCAGTTCTTC
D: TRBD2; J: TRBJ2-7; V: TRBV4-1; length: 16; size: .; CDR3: CASSQGTSKSSYEQYF; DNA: TGCGCCAGCAGCCAAGGGACTAGTAAGAGCTCCTACGAGCAGTACTTC
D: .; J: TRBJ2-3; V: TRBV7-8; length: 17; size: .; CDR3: CASSSNGGRHSTDTQYF; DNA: TGTGCCAGCAGCTCCAACGGGGGGCGACATAGCACAGATACGCAGTATTTT
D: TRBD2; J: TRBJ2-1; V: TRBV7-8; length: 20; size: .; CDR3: CASSFFLTSGVTHLYNEQFF; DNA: TGTGCCAGCAGCTTCTTCTTAACTAGCGGGGTCACCCACCTCTACAATGAGCAGTTCTTC
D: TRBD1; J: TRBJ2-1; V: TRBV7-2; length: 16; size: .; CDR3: CASSATGTGGYNEQFF; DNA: TGTGCCAGCAGCGCAACCGGGACAGGGGGCTACAATGAGCAGTTCTTC